The sequence of this TCR beta chain was determined in a study of breast tumors, draining lymph nodes, adjacent tissues. Broader study findings: Data fit most tumor T cells coming from lymph node, expanding in tumor. The lymph node origin of tumor T cells was framed as consistent with a hypothesis, not demonstrated.

TCRdb fed the multiplex PCR reads into MiXCR, producing one record per CDR3 protein. Of about 200,000 distinct CDR3 sequences listed, less than 40% were seen once; the top ten hold 3% to 4%. Axillary draining lymph nodes of breast cancer patients supplied the node samples. In this sample, this clonotype turned up a few times. Its target is not known. One base away lies a much larger clone, so this may be a sequencing read error. The CDR3 is 15 amino acids. Germline values: CDR1 SGHVS, CDR2 FNYEAQ. This receptor was obtained from a female donor with breast cancer. Some clones in this sample may be carry-over from other donors' samples. Sequenced sample: axillary lymph node tissue. The rearrangement uses TRBV7-6 and TRBJ2-7, with a weak D call TRBD2 (6 bases). The CDR3 sequence is CASSLGARGTYEQHF. DNA of the CDR3: TGTGCCAGCAGCTTAGGAGCGCGGGGAACCTACGAGCAGCACTTC.